This T cell receptor (beta chain) was identified during a study of cytomegalovirus exposure and HLA in healthy donors. Study-level results: An analysis that was carried out later associated 16,951 TCR beta sequences with HLA alleles at 0.05 false discovery rate. The study listed about 150 cytomegalovirus-associated TCR beta chains. Cytomegalovirus status, reportedly, was diagnosed with high specificity and sensitivity by the classifier.

Trimming at V came to 7 bases and at J to 0 bases, leaving 12 bases not matched to a gene. The CDR3 length is 16 residues. Germline-derived CDR1 and CDR2 are SQVTM and ANQGSEA. There are a few counts of this clone. Its antigen is as yet unknown. The PCR ran on 60 Vbeta and 13 Jbeta primers. Profiling relied on immunoSEQ multiplex PCR, and the TCRdb table lists in-frame clones only, not all of them. The sample contains some 170,000 clones, nearly 80% of which appear only once. The source is a man aged 35-49 years in good health and CMV-seropositive. The material sequenced was PBMCs. The chain recombines TRBV29-1 with TRBJ2-1; 7 bases align to TRBD2. CDR3 nucleotides: TGCAGCGCACCGGGTGGGGGGGGGAGCTCCTACAATGAGCAGTTCTTC. It encodes CSAPGGGGSSYNEQFF.